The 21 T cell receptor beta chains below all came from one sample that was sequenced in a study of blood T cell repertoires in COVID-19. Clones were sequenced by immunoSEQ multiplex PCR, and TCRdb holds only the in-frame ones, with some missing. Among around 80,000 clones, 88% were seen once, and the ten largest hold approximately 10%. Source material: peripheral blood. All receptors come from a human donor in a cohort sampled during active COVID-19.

The CDR3 DNA follows: TGCGCCAGCAGCCCCGGCACTAGCGGACCGAACACCGGGGAGCTGTTTTTT. Its translation is CASSPGTSGPNTGELFF. The chain combines TRBV5-1 with TRBJ2-2, with 8 positions matching TRBD2. Trimming removed 4 bases from V and 0 bases from J; junction bases left unmatched: 8. There are 17 residues in the CDR3. Germline-derived CDR1 and CDR2 are SGHRS and YFSETQ.

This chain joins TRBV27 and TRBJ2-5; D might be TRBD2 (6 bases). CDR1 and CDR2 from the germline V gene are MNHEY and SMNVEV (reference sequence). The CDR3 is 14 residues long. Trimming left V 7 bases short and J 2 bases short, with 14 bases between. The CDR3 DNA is TGTGCCAGCAAGGAACCCGGGGGACAAGAGACCCAGTACTTC. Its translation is CASKEPGGQETQYF.

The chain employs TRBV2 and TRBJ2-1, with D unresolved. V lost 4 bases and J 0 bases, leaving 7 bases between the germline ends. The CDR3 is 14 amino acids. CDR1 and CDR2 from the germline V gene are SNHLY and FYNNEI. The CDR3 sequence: CASSARSSYNEQFF. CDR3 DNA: TGTGCCAGCAGTGCGCGGAGCTCCTACAATGAGCAGTTCTTC.

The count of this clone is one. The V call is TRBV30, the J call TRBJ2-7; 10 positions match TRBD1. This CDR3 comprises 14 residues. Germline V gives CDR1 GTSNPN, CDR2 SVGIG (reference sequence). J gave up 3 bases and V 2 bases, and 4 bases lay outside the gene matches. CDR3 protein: CAWSQGTGDYEQYF. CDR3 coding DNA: TGTGCCTGGAGTCAGGGGACAGGGGACTACGAGCAGTACTTC.

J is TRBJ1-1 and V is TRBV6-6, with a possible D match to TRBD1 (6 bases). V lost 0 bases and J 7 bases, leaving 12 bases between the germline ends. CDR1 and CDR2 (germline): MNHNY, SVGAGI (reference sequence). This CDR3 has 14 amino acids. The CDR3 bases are TGTGCCAGCAGTTACTCCGAACAGGGAGTTGAAGCTTTCTTT. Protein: CASSYSEQGVEAFF.

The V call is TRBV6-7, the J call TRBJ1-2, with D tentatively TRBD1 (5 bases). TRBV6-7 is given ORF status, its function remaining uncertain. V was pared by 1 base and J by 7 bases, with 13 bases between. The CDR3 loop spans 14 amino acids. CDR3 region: CASSYFSGFRGYTF. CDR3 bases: TGTGCCAGCAGTTACTTCTCAGGGTTCCGTGGCTACACCTTC.

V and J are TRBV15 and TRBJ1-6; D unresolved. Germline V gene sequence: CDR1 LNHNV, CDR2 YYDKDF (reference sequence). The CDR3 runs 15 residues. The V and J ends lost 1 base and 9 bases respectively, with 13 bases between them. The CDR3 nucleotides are TGTGCCACCAGCAGAGTTGGGCCGCGGGCTTCACCCCTCCACTTT. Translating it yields CATSRVGPRASPLHF.

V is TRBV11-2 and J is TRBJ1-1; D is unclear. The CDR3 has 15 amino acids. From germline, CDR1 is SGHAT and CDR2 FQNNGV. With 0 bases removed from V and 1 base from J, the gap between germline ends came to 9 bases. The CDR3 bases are TGTGCCAGCAGCTTAGATGGCGGTGGGAACACTGAAGCTTTCTTT. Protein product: CASSLDGGGNTEAFF.

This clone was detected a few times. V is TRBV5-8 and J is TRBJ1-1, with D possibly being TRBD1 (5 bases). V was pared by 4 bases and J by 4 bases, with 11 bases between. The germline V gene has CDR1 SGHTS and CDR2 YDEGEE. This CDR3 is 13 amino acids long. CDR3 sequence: CASSRPGGTEAFF. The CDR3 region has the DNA TGTGCCAGCAGCCGACCGGGGGGCACTGAAGCTTTCTTT.

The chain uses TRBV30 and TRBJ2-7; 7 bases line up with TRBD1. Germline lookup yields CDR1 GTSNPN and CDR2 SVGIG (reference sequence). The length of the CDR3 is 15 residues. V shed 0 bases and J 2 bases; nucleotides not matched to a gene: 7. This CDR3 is CAWSVYGRGTYEQYF. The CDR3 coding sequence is TGTGCCTGGAGTGTATATGGCAGGGGGACCTACGAGCAGTACTTC.

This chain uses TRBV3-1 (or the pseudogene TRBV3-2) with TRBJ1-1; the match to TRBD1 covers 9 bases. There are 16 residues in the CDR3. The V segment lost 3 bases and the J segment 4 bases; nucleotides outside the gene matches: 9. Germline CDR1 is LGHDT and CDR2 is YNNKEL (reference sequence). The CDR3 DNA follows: TGTGCCAGCAGCCAGGACAGGGGCAGACTGATCACTGAAGCTTTCTTT. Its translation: CASSQDRGRLITEAFF.

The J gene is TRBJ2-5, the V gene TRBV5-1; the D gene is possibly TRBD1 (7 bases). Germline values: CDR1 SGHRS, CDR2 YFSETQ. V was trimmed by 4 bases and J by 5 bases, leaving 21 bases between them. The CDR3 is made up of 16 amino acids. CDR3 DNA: TGCGCCAGCAGCAAGAATATACAGGGGAGGAGTGAGACCCAGTACTTC. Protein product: CASSKNIQGRSETQYF.

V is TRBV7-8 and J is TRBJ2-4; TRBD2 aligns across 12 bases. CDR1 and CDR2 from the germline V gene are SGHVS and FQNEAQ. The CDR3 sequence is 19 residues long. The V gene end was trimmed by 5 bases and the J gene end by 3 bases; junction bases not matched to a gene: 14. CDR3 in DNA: TGTGCCAGCAGCCGATTCTCCCTAGCGGGGGGGCAGGGCAAAAACATTCAGTACTTC. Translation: CASSRFSLAGGQGKNIQYF.

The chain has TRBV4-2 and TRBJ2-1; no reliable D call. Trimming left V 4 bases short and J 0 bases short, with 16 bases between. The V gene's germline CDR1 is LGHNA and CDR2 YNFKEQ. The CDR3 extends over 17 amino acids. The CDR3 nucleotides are TGTGCCAGCAGCCTCACAGCCTACTCCGTCTCCTACAATGAGCAGTTCTTC. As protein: CASSLTAYSVSYNEQFF.

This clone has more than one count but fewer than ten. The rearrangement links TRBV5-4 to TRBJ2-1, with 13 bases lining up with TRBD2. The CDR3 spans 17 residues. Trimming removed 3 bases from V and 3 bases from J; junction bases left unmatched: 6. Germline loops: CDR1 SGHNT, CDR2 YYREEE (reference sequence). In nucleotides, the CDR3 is TGTGCCAGCAGCTCACAGACTAGCGGGAGGCTCTACAATGAGCAGTTCTTC. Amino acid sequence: CASSSQTSGRLYNEQFF.

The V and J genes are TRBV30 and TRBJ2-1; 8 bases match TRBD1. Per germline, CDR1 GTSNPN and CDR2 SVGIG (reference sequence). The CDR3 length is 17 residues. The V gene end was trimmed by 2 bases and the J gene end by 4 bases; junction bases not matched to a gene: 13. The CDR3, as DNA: TGTGCCTGGAGTTCACCAAATGGACAGGGACTTTACAATGAGCAGTTCTTC. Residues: CAWSSPNGQGLYNEQFF.

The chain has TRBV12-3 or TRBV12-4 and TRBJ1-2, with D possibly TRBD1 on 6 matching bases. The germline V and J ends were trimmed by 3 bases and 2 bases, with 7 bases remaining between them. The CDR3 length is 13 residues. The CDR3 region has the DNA TGTGCCAGCAGTTTTACAGGGAACTATGGCTACACCTTC. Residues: CASSFTGNYGYTF.

The CDR3 DNA is TGTGCCAGCAGCGCAGACAGGGCCTCCTCTGGAAACACCATATATTTT. Translation gives CASSADRASSGNTIYF. This chain uses TRBV2 with TRBJ1-3, with 7 bases that match TRBD1. The junction had 8 bases not matched to a gene; V was cut back by 6 bases and J by 0 bases. Germline CDR1 reads SNHLY; CDR2 reads FYNNEI. The length of the CDR3 is 16 residues.

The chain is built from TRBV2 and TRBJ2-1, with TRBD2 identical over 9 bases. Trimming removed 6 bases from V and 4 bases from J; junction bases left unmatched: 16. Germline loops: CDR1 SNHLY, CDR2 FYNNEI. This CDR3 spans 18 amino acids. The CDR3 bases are TGTGCCAGCAGCAGGCCCCTGTTAATAGCGGGAGAGTACAATGAGCAGTTCTTC. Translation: CASSRPLLIAGEYNEQFF. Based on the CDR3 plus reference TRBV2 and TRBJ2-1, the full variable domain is EPEVTQTPSHQVTQMGQEVILRCVPISNHLYFYWYRQILGQKVEFLVSFYNNEISEKSEIFDDQFSVERPDGSNFTLKIRSTKLEDSAMYFCASSRPLLIAGEYNEQFFGPGTRLTVL.

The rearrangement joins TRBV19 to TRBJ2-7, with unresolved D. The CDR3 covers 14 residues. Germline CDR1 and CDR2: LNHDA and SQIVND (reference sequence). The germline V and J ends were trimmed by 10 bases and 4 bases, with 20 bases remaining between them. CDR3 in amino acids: CATRPSVSVYEQYF. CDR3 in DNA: TGTGCCACCCGCCCGTCCGTTTCGGTTTACGAGCAGTACTTC.

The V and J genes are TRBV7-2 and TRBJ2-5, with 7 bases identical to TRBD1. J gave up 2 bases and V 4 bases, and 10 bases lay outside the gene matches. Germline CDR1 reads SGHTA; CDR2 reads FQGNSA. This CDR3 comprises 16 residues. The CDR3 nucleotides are TGTGCCAGCAGCTCCGACCGGGACAGACTACAAGAGACCCAGTACTTC. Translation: CASSSDRDRLQETQYF. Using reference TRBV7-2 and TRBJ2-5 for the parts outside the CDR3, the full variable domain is GAGVSQSPSNKVTEKGKDVELRCDPISGHTALYWYRQSLGQGLEFLIYFQGNSAPDKSGLPSDRFSAERTGGSVSTLTIQRTQQEDSAVYLCASSSDRDRLQETQYFGPGTRLLVL.